This TCR beta chain was sequenced in a study of blood T cell repertoires in COVID-19. In the study overall: PBMCs, B-cell-depleted T cells, or T cells were the source of the cDNA or gDNA that made up the material.

Authors' methods: Reference gene primer amplification yielded estimated nucleated cell counts. The assay was immunoSEQ multiplex PCR, and TCRdb's table has in-frame clones only and misses some. V and J calls and clone size come straight from that table; D and trimming were deduced from the DNA. The sample comprises about 240,000 clones, 70% to 90% of which are singletons, and approximately 3.5% rests with the top ten. Participant ages covered about 18 to 89 years across 20 to 30 US areas. Which cohort a participant joined came from the clinical history participants gave. The length of the CDR3 is 14 residues. Germline CDR1 is SGHVS and CDR2 is FQNEAQ. Trimming took off 1 base at V and 5 bases at J, with 11 bases between the two ends.

This clonotype was sampled from a woman in her thirties or forties with acute COVID-19. The genes are TRBV7-8 and TRBJ1-2; D uncertain. The sequencing input was PBMCs or T cells enriched from blood (not recorded which). The CDR3 reads CASSLGHERYGYTF. The CDR3 DNA reads TGTGCCAGCAGCTTAGGCCACGAGAGGTATGGCTACACCTTC.